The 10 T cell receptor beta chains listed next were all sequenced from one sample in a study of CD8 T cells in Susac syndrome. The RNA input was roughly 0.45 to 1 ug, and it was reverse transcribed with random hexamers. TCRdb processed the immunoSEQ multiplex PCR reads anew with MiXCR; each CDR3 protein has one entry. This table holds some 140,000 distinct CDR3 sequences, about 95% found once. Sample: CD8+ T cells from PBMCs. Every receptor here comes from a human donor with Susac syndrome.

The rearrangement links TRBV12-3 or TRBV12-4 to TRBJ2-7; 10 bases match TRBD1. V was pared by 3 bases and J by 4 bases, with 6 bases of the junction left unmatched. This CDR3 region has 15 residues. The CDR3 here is CASSLFGQGGYEQYF. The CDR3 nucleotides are TGTGCCAGCAGTTTGTTTGGACAGGGGGGTTACGAGCAGTACTTC.

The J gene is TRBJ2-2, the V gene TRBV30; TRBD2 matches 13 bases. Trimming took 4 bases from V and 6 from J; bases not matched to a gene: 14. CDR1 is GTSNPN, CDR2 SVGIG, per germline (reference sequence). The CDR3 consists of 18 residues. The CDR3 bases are TGTGCCTGGACTTGGGGACTAGCGGGATTTAGAGGACCCGGGGAGCTGTTTTTT. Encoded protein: CAWTWGLAGFRGPGELFF.

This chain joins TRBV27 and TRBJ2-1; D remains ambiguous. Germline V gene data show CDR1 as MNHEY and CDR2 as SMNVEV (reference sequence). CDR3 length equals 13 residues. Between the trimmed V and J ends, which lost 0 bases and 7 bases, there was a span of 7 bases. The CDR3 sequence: CASSLSVGNEQFF. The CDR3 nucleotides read TGTGCCAGCAGTTTATCGGTGGGGAATGAGCAGTTCTTC.

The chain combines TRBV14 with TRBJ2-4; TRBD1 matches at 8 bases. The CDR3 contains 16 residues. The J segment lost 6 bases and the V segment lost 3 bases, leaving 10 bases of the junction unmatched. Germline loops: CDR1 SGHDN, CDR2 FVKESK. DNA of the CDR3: TGTGCCAGCAGCCAGGTGGACAGGGTACTATTAAACATTCAGTACTTC. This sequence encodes CASSQVDRVLLNIQYF.

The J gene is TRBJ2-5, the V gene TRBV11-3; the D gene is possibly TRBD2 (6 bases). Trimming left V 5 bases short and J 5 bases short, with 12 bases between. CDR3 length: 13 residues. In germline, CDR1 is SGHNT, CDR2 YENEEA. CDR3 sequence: CASSKHGGETQYF. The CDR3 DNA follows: TGTGCCAGCAGCAAACATGGGGGGGAGACCCAGTACTTC.

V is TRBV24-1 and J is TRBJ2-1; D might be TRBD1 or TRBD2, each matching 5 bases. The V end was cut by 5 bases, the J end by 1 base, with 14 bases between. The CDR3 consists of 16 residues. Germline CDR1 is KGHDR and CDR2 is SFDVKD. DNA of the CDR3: TGTGCCACCAGTGGCGAAGGGACCGGTTCCTACAATGAGCAGTTCTTC. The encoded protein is CATSGEGTGSYNEQFF.

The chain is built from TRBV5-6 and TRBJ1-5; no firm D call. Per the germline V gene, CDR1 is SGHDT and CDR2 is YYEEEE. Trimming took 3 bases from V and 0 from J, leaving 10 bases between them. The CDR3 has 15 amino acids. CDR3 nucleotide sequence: TGTGCCAGCAGCTGGTGGGAGTATAGCAATCAGCCCCAGCATTTT. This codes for CASSWWEYSNQPQHF.

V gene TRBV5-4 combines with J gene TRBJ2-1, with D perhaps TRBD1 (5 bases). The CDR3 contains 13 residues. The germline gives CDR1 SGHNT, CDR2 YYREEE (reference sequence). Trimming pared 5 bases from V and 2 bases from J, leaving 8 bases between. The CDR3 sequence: CASRDTAYNEQFF. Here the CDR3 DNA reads TGTGCCAGCAGGGACACTGCCTACAATGAGCAGTTCTTC.

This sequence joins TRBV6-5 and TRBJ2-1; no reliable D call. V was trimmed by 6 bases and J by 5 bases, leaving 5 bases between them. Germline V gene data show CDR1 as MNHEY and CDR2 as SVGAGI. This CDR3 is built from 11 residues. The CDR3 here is CASRENNEQFF. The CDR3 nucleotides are TGTGCCAGCAGGGAAAACAATGAGCAGTTCTTC.

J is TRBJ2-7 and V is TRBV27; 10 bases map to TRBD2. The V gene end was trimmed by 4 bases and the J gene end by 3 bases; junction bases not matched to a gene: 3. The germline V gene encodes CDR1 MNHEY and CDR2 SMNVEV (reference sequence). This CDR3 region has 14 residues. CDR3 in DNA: TGTGCCAGCAGTTGGACTAGCGGAGTCTACGAGCAGTACTTC. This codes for CASSWTSGVYEQYF.